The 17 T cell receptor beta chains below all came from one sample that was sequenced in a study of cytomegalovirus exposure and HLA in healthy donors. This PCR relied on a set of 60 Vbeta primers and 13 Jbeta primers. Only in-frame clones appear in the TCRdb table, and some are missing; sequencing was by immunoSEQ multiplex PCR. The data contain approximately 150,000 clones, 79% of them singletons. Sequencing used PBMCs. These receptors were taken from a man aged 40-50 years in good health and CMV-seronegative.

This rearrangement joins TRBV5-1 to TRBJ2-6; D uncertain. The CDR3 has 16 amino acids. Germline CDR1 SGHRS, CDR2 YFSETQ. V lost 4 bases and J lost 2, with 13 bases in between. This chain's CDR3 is CASSPVPVPGANVLTF. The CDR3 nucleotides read TGCGCCAGCAGCCCGGTCCCCGTCCCTGGGGCCAACGTCCTGACTTTC.

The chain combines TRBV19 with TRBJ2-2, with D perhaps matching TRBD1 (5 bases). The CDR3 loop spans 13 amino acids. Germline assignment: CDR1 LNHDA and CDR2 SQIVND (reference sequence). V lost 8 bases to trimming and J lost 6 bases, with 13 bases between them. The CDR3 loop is CASARQGPGELFF. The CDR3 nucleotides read TGTGCCAGTGCCAGGCAGGGCCCCGGGGAGCTGTTTTTT.

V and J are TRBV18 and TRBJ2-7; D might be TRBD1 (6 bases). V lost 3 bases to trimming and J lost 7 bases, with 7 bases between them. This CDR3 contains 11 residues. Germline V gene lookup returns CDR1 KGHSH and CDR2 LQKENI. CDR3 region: CASSPQGEQYF. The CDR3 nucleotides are TGTGCCAGCTCACCTCAGGGGGAGCAGTACTTC.

The CDR3 DNA follows: TGTGCCAGCAGCTTGAGAAGCGGGGGGACTGAAAACATTCAGTACTTC. As protein: CASSLRSGGTENIQYF. This chain connects TRBV5-4 to TRBJ2-4, with TRBD2 identical over 9 bases. The CDR3 is 16 amino acids. Trimming removed 1 base from V and 5 bases from J; junction bases left unmatched: 7. Germline lookup yields CDR1 SGHNT and CDR2 YYREEE (reference sequence).

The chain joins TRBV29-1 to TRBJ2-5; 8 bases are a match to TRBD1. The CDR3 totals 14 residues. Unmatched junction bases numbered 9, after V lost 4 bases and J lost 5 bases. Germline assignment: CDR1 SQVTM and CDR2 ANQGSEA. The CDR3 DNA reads TGCAGCGTTGCAGGACAGGGTACGTCGGAGACCCAGTACTTC. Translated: CSVAGQGTSETQYF. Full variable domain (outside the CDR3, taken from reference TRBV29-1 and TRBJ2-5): SAVISQKPSRDICQRGTSLTIQCQVDSQVTMMFWYRQQPGQSLTLIATANQGSEATYESGFVIDKFPISRPNLTFSTLTVSNMSPEDSSIYLCSVAGQGTSETQYFGPGTRLLVL.

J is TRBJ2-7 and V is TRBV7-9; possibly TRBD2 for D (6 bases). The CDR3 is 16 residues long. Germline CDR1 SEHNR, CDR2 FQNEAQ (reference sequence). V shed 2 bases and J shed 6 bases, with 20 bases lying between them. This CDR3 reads CASSLSRLGGFTEQYF. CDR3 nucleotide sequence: TGTGCCAGCAGCTTATCAAGACTAGGAGGATTTACCGAGCAGTACTTC.

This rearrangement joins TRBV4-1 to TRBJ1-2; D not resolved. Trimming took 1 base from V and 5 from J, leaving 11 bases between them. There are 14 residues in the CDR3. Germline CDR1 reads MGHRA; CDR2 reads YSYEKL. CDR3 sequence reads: CASSQVVDIYGYTF. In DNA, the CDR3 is TGCGCCAGCAGCCAAGTTGTAGATATTTATGGCTACACCTTC.

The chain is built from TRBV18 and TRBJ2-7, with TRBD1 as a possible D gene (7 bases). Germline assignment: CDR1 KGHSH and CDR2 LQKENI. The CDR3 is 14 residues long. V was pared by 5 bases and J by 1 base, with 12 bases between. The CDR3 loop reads CASSKGGQSYEQYF. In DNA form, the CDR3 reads TGTGCCAGCTCAAAGGGGGGACAGTCCTACGAGCAGTACTTC.

The CDR3 nucleotides are TGTGCCAGCAGCCTGGAGGGGGCGGTCGGGGAGACCCAGTACTTC. Amino acids: CASSLEGAVGETQYF. The chain has TRBV7-9 and TRBJ2-5; perhaps TRBD1 as D (7 bases). V was clipped by 5 bases and J by 5 bases, with 18 bases between them. The germline CDR1 and CDR2 sequences are SEHNR and FQNEAQ (reference sequence). This CDR3 has 15 amino acids.

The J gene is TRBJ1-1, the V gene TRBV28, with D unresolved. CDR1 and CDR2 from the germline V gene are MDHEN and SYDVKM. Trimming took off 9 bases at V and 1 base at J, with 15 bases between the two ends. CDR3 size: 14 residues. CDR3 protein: CASTRGVRNTEAFF. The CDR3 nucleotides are TGTGCCAGTACCCGGGGAGTCCGGAACACTGAAGCTTTCTTT. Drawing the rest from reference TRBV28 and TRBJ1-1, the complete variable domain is DVKVTQSSRYLVKRTGEKVFLECVQDMDHENMFWYRQDPGLGLRLIYFSYDVKMKEKGDIPEGYSVSREKKERFSLILESASTNQTSMYLCASTRGVRNTEAFFGQGTRLTVV.

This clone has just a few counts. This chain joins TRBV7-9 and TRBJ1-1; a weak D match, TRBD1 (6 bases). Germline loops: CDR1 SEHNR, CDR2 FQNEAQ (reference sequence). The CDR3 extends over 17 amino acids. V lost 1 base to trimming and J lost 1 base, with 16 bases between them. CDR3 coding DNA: TGTGCCAGCAGCTTAGAAGCTTGGGGGCGTCAGAACACTGAAGCTTTCTTT. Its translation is CASSLEAWGRQNTEAFF.

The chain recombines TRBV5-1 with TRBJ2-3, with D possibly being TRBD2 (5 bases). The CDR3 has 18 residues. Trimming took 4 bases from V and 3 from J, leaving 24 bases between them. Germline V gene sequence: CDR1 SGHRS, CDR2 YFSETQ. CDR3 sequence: CASSGGLGPKEYTDTQYF. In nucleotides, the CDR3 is TGCGCCAGCAGCGGTGGACTTGGCCCGAAAGAATATACAGATACGCAGTATTTT.

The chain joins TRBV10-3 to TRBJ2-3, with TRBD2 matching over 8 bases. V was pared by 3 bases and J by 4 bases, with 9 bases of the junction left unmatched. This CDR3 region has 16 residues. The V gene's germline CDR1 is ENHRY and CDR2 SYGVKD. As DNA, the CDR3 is TGTGCCATCAGTGAAAATAAGGCGGGAGGCGCAGATACGCAGTATTTT. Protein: CAISENKAGGADTQYF.

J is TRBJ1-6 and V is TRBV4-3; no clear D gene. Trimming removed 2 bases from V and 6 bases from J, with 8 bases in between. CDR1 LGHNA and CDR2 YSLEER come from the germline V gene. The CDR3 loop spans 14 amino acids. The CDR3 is CASSQNPSNSPLHF. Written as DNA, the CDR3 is TGCGCCAGCAGCCAAAATCCCTCTAATTCACCCCTCCACTTT.

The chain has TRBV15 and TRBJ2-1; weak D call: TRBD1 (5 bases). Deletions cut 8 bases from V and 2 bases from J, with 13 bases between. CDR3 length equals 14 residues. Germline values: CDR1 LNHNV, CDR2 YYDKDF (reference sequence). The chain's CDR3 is CATLSVGAYNEQFF. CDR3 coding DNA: TGTGCCACCTTATCGGTAGGGGCCTACAATGAGCAGTTCTTC.

The CDR3 sequence is CASSSGGARYYEQYF. In DNA form, the CDR3 reads TGTGCCAGCAGTTCCGGGGGGGCGCGGTACTACGAGCAGTACTTC. The chain carries TRBV2 and TRBJ2-7, with 8 bases matching TRBD2. Germline CDR1 SNHLY, CDR2 FYNNEI. V lost 5 bases, J lost 3 bases, and 9 bases stayed unmatched. The CDR3 is 15 amino acids.

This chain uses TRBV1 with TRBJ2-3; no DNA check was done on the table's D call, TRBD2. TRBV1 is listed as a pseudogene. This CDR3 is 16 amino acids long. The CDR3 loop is CTSSQALAGATDTQYF. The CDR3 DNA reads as TGCACCAGCAGCCAAGCACTAGCGGGAGCCACAGATACGCAGTATTTT.